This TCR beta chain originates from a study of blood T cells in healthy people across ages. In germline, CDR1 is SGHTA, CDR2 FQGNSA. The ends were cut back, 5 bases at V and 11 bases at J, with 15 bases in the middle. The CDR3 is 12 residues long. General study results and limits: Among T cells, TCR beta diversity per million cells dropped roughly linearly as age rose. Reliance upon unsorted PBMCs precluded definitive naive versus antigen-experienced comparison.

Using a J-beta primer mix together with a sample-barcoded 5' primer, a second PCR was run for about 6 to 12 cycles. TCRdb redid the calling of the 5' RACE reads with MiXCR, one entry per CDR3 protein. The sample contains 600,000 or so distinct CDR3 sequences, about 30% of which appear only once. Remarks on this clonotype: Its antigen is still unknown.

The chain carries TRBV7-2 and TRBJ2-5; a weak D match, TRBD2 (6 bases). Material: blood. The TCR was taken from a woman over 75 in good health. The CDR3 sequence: CASSTRKSGQYF. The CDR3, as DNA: TGTGCCAGCAGCACTCGAAAAAGCGGGCAGTACTTC.